Below are 9 T cell receptor beta chains sequenced from a single sample in a study of identifying expanded T cells in peripheral blood. Sequencing used immunoSEQ multiplex PCR; TCRdb keeps in-frame clones, though not all of them. This sample has 75,000 to 95,000 clones, with about 87% found just once. The sample was blood. The receptors originated from a person between 18 and 75 years old in good health.

The CDR3 loop reads CASSPQGAETQYF. The CDR3 nucleotides are TGTGCCAGCTCACCACAGGGGGCAGAGACCCAGTACTTC. The chain is built from TRBV18 and TRBJ2-5, with TRBD1 identical over 7 bases. The V gene end was trimmed by 1 base and the J gene end by 4 bases; junction bases not matched to a gene: 0. Germline lookup yields CDR1 KGHSH and CDR2 LQKENI. The CDR3 sequence is 13 residues long.

Only one count was recorded for this clone. The gene calls are TRBV5-1 and TRBJ1-1; D is perhaps TRBD1 (5 bases). CDR3 size: 14 residues. V lost 5 bases, J lost 0 bases, and 11 bases lay in between. Germline assignment: CDR1 SGHRS and CDR2 YFSETQ. The CDR3 DNA reads TGCGCCAGCAGGTCGGGACGCCTGAACACTGAAGCTTTCTTT. Protein sequence: CASRSGRLNTEAFF.

The genes are TRBV13 and TRBJ1-2; TRBD1 matches 7 bases. The V segment lost 5 bases and the J segment 4 bases; nucleotides outside the gene matches: 10. CDR1 is PRHDT, CDR2 FYEKMQ, per germline (reference sequence). CDR3 length: 15 amino acids. The CDR3 reads CASSHRTGPGYGYTF. CDR3 DNA sequence: TGTGCCAGCAGCCACAGGACAGGACCTGGCTATGGCTACACCTTC.

J is TRBJ1-3 and V is TRBV7-8, with 8 bases lining up with TRBD1. The trim removed 4 bases at V and 5 bases at J, leaving 7 bases unmatched. Germline V gene sequence: CDR1 SGHVS, CDR2 FQNEAQ. The CDR3 has 15 residues. CDR3 sequence (DNA): TGTGCCAGCAGCTCTCAGACAGGGGCAAGAAACACCATATATTTT. Encoded protein: CASSSQTGARNTIYF.

The CDR3 nucleotides are TGTGCCACCCTAGGGACTAGCGGGAGATTGGATACGCAGTATTTT. Protein: CATLGTSGRLDTQYF. The chain couples TRBV6-6 to TRBJ2-3; TRBD2 aligns across 14 bases. Per germline, CDR1 MNHNY and CDR2 SVGAGI (reference sequence). The CDR3 extends over 15 amino acids. V lost 10 bases, J lost 6 bases, and 9 bases stayed unmatched.

The gene calls are TRBV7-3 and TRBJ2-1, with D hard to call. Germline V gene data show CDR1 as SGHTA and CDR2 as FQGTGA. Trimming pared 2 bases from V and 8 bases from J, leaving 10 bases between. This CDR3 contains 13 residues. DNA for the CDR3: TGTGCCAGCAGCTTATTAGTCCGGGATGAGCAGTTCTTC. Amino acid sequence: CASSLLVRDEQFF.

This clone was seen once. The chain carries TRBV15 and TRBJ1-4; D remains unclear. V lost 4 bases and J lost 1, with 13 bases in between. CDR3 length: 16 residues. CDR1 LNHNV and CDR2 YYDKDF come from the germline V gene (reference sequence). The CDR3 coding sequence is TGTGCCACCAGCACATCGGGCAGAGTAACTAATGAAAAACTGTTTTTT. It encodes CATSTSGRVTNEKLFF.

The chain employs TRBV5-7 and TRBJ1-2; D gene uncertain. TRBV5-7 is annotated as an ORF whose role is uncertain. CDR3 length equals 16 residues. The V gene lost 4 bases and the J gene lost 3 bases, with 19 bases spanning the gap. CDR3 in DNA: TGTGCCAGCAGCCTGACTTTTAGGGCCTATGACTATGGCTACACCTTC. It translates to CASSLTFRAYDYGYTF.

The chain has TRBV19 and TRBJ1-2; perhaps TRBD1 as D (5 bases). Between the trimmed V and J ends, which lost 7 bases and 4 bases, there was a span of 16 bases. The germline CDR1 and CDR2 sequences are LNHDA and SQIVND (reference sequence). This CDR3 has 14 residues. The CDR3 loop reads CASNPMGVRYGYTF. In DNA form, the CDR3 reads TGTGCCAGTAACCCCATGGGGGTGCGCTATGGCTACACCTTC.